This T cell receptor beta chain was observed in a study of monozygotic twins with cystic fibrosis. The study, taken as a whole, reports: V usage most resembled the co-twin in 13 of 16 pairs. Unrelated CF individuals shared fewer identical clonotypes than monozygotic CF twins. Low clonality (median about 0.0095) suggested a mostly naive repertoire.

To note about this clone: Its antigen is undetermined.

The CDR3 is 16 amino acids. The germline CDR1 and CDR2 sequences are LNHDA and SQIVND (reference sequence). Trimming stripped 0 bases from V and 0 bases from J, with 9 bases between. Assay used: immunoSEQ multiplex PCR; TCRdb lists only in-frame clones, some missing. The table includes tens of thousands of clones, over 75% detected once. This TCR was recovered from a girl between 2 and 10 years old with cystic fibrosis. The chain recombines TRBV19 with TRBJ2-1, with D perhaps given as TRBD1 or TRBD2 (6 bases each). The sequencing sample was made of blood. The DNA for the CDR3 is TGTGCCAGTAGTATAGAAGGGGGGAGCTCCTACAATGAGCAGTTCTTC. Its translation is CASSIEGGSSYNEQFF. Looking up the rest from reference TRBV19 and TRBJ2-1 gives the full variable domain: DGGITQSPKYLFRKEGQNVTLSCEQNLNHDAMYWYRQDPGQGLRLIYYSQIVNDFQKGDIAEGYSVSREKKESFPLTVTSAQKNPTAFYLCASSIEGGSSYNEQFFGPGTRLTVL.